The entry that follows covers one T cell receptor beta chain sequence. The CDR3 runs 13 residues. The germline CDR1 and CDR2 sequences are MDHEN and SYDVKM. Trimming cost V 7 bases and J 3 bases; bases outside gene matches: 5. This entry comes from a study of control samples from healthy donors and cancer patients. Profiling relied on immunoSEQ multiplex PCR, and the TCRdb table lists in-frame clones only, not all of them. This sample carries around 120,000 clones, about 87% of them seen once, and the ten largest clones take around 3%. The sample comprised blood. The clonotype originates from a man in his 60s in good health. The V call is TRBV28, the J call TRBJ2-7, with 8 bases aligning to TRBD1. DNA of the CDR3: TGTGCCAGCATGAGACAGGGGTACTACGAGCAGTACTTC. It codes for CASMRQGYYEQYF.